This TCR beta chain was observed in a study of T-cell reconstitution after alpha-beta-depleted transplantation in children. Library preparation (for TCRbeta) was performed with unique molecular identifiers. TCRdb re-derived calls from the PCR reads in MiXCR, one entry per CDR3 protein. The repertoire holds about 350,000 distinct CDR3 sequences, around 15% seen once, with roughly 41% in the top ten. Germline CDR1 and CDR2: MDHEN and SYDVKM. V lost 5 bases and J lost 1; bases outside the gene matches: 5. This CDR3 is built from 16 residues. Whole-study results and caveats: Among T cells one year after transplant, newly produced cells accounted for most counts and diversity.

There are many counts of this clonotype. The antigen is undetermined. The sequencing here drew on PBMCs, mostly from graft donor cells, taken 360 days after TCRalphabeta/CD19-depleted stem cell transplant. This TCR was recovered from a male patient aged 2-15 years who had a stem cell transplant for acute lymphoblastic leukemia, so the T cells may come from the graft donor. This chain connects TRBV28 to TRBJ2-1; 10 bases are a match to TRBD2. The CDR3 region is CASSPRTSGSYNEQFF. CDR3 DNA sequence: TGTGCCAGCAGTCCCCGGACTAGCGGATCCTACAATGAGCAGTTCTTC.